The next 21 T cell receptor beta chains were all read from a single sample in a study of blood T cell repertoires in COVID-19. This table comes from immunoSEQ multiplex PCR, and its TCRdb copy is limited to in-frame clones, with some not included. The sample includes around 160,000 clones, about 90% seen only once; the top ten take roughly 6.1%. The sample was peripheral blood. These receptors came from a man of 80 years or more with acute or convalescent COVID-19.

This chain joins TRBV2 and TRBJ2-7; 10 positions match TRBD1. The germline V gene encodes CDR1 SNHLY and CDR2 FYNNEI. The CDR3 runs 13 residues. The V gene end was trimmed by 7 bases and the J gene end by 5 bases; junction bases not matched to a gene: 5. In DNA, the CDR3 is TGTGCCAGCACTCGGGACAGGGGCCACGAGCAGTACTTC. Translation gives CASTRDRGHEQYF.

The rearrangement joins TRBV30 to TRBJ1-4, with D hard to call. V dropped 3 bases and J dropped 5 bases, with 4 bases sitting between them. The CDR3 runs to 11 residues. The germline CDR1 and CDR2 sequences are GTSNPN and SVGIG (reference sequence). The DNA for the CDR3 is TGTGCCTGGAGATTAAATGAAAAACTGTTTTTT. Amino acids: CAWRLNEKLFF.

Regarding this clone: In the same sample, other DNA sequences code for this CDR3. The genes are TRBV5-1 and TRBJ2-7; 10 nucleotides agree with TRBD2. The CDR3 contains 15 residues. Losses at the gene ends were 0 bases for V and 3 bases for J; bases not matched to a gene: 3. The germline V gene encodes CDR1 SGHRS and CDR2 YFSETQ. The CDR3 sequence: CASSLEASGSYEQYF. The CDR3 nucleotides are TGCGCCAGCAGCTTGGAGGCTAGCGGGAGCTACGAGCAGTACTTC. The variable domain in full, with the rest retrieved from reference TRBV5-1 and TRBJ2-7, is KAGVTQTPRYLIKTRGQQVTLSCSPISGHRSVSWYQQTPGQGLQFLFEYFSETQRNKGNFPGRFSGRQFSNSRSEMNVSTLELGDSALYLCASSLEASGSYEQYFGPGTRLTVT.

J is TRBJ1-1 and V is TRBV10-3; 7 nucleotides align to TRBD1. Germline trimming cut 5 bases from V and 2 bases from J; bases unmatched to any gene: 5. The CDR3 consists of 14 residues. Germline V lookup: CDR1 ENHRY, CDR2 SYGVKD. CDR3 DNA: TGTGCCATCAGTAGGACAGGAACTAACACTGAAGCTTTCTTT. It translates to CAISRTGTNTEAFF.

The rearrangement uses TRBV2 and TRBJ1-5; TRBD1 might be the D (5 bases). This CDR3 is built from 14 residues. The V end lost 2 bases, the J end lost 7 bases, and 12 bases lay between the germline ends. Germline CDR1 SNHLY, CDR2 FYNNEI. Here the CDR3 reads CASSELEGLQPQHF. DNA for the CDR3: TGTGCCAGCAGTGAACTGGAGGGGCTGCAGCCCCAGCATTTT.

The V call is TRBV11-3, the J call TRBJ2-7; D is possibly TRBD2 (7 bases). The germline V gene encodes CDR1 SGHNT and CDR2 YENEEA. The CDR3 loop spans 14 amino acids. Trimming took off 5 bases at V and 5 bases at J, with 16 bases between the two ends. The CDR3: CASSAQGRAHEQYF. The CDR3, as DNA: TGTGCCAGCAGCGCCCAGGGGAGGGCCCACGAGCAGTACTTC.

This clone has just one count. V is TRBV12-3 or TRBV12-4 and J is TRBJ2-1; 7 bases fit TRBD1. With 5 bases clipped from V and 4 bases from J, the junction kept 2 bases outside the gene matches. This CDR3 is built from 13 residues. The chain's CDR3 is CASSTGQYNEQFF. The CDR3 DNA follows: TGTGCCAGCAGTACGGGACAGTACAATGAGCAGTTCTTC.

The chain carries TRBV7-9 and TRBJ2-5; D not certain. The CDR3 has 15 residues. Trimming left V 1 base short and J 1 base short, with 10 bases between. Germline CDR1 SEHNR, CDR2 FQNEAQ (reference sequence). CDR3 DNA: TGTGCCAGCAGCTTAGTTTGGCTCTCCCAAGAGACCCAGTACTTC. This translates into CASSLVWLSQETQYF.

The CDR3 DNA is TGTGCCACCAGTGATCAACGAGGCGCTGAAGCTTTCTTT. Amino acids: CATSDQRGAEAFF. This rearrangement joins TRBV24-1 to TRBJ1-1, with D hard to call. This CDR3 spans 13 amino acids. Germline-derived CDR1 and CDR2 are KGHDR and SFDVKD. V gave up 3 bases and J gave up 6 bases, with 10 bases separating them.

The J gene is TRBJ2-7, the V gene TRBV27; a possible D gene is TRBD1 (6 bases). Trimming stripped 6 bases from V and 2 bases from J, with 14 bases between. Germline CDR1 is MNHEY and CDR2 is SMNVEV (reference sequence). The CDR3 has 14 amino acids. CDR3 nucleotide sequence: TGTGCCAGCAGCCTGTCAGGGGCAGCCTACGAGCAGTACTTC. Its protein product is CASSLSGAAYEQYF.

A note on this clone: The junction departs from the called germline gene at one end, perhaps through a read error. V and J are TRBV11-1 and TRBJ2-5; 7 bases line up with TRBD2. The CDR3 covers 16 residues. Germline values: CDR1 SGHAT, CDR2 FQDESV (reference sequence). CDR3 protein: CASSVAGGGRQETQYF. In DNA, the CDR3 is TGTGCCAGCAGCGTAGCGGGCGGGGGTCGCCAAGAGACCCAGTACTTC.

V gene TRBV20-1 combines with J gene TRBJ1-1; TRBD1 is a possible D gene (5 bases). The CDR3 contains 11 residues. The V and J ends lost 1 base and 11 bases respectively, with 11 bases between them. Germline V gene sequence: CDR1 DFQATT, CDR2 SNEGSKA (reference sequence). The CDR3, as DNA: TGCAGTGCTAGAGTGGGACTAAGGGCTTTCTTT. This gives the protein CSARVGLRAFF.

This clone was seen a few times. V gene TRBV9 combines with J gene TRBJ1-5; no clear D gene. Trimming took off 3 bases at V and 7 bases at J, with 11 bases between the two ends. CDR1 is SGDLS, CDR2 YYNGEE, per germline. This CDR3 is built from 13 residues. The CDR3 sequence: CASSARLNQPQHF. The CDR3 DNA reads TGTGCCAGCAGCGCGAGGCTTAACCAGCCCCAGCATTTT.

The rearrangement uses TRBV2 and TRBJ1-1; D is perhaps TRBD1 (6 bases). In germline, CDR1 is SNHLY, CDR2 FYNNEI. Deletions cut 11 bases from V and 5 bases from J, with 12 bases between. The CDR3 spans 11 residues. The CDR3 DNA is TGTGCCCTACAGGGAAATACTGAAGCTTTCTTT. Translating gives CALQGNTEAFF.

J is TRBJ2-5 and V is TRBV29-1, with D possibly matching TRBD2 (5 bases). CDR3 length: 10 residues. Germline assignment: CDR1 SQVTM and CDR2 ANQGSEA. V was pared by 4 bases and J by 5 bases, with 5 bases between. The CDR3 spells CSVAGETQYF. The CDR3 region has the DNA TGCAGCGTTGCGGGGGAGACCCAGTACTTC.

This clone appeared a single time. J is TRBJ2-7 and V is TRBV7-2; no clear D gene. The CDR3 is 13 amino acids. Trimming left V 5 bases short and J 6 bases short, with 14 bases between. Germline loops: CDR1 SGHTA, CDR2 FQGNSA. Here the CDR3 reads CASSRRPSSEQYF. For the CDR3, the DNA is TGTGCCAGCAGCCGCAGGCCCAGCTCCGAGCAGTACTTC.

This clone was seen once. This chain uses TRBV19 with TRBJ2-2; the match to TRBD2 covers 9 bases. Germline-derived CDR1 and CDR2 are LNHDA and SQIVND (reference sequence). The CDR3 has 15 amino acids. V lost 4 bases and J lost 5; bases outside the gene matches: 5. In DNA, the CDR3 is TGTGCCAGTAGTAGCGGGGGGGTTAATACCGGGGAGCTGTTTTTT. This translates into CASSSGGVNTGELFF.

J is TRBJ2-5 and V is TRBV6-5; 7 bases agree with TRBD1. J lost 1 base, V lost 4 bases, and 9 bases had no gene match. CDR3 size: 16 residues. Germline loops: CDR1 MNHEY, CDR2 SVGAGI. The CDR3 DNA sequence: TGTGCCAGCAGTTCCCAATTCCGGGACAGCCAAGAGACCCAGTACTTC. Protein product: CASSSQFRDSQETQYF.

The V and J genes are TRBV4-2 and TRBJ2-7; 13 bases align to TRBD2. The CDR3 runs to 17 residues. V shed 1 base and J 3 bases; nucleotides not matched to a gene: 6. Germline V gene sequence: CDR1 LGHNA, CDR2 YNFKEQ. The CDR3 loop reads CASSQGTSGGIVYEQYF. As DNA, the CDR3 is TGTGCCAGCAGCCAAGGGACTAGCGGGGGTATAGTCTACGAGCAGTACTTC.

The genes are TRBV11-2 and TRBJ2-1; 9 nucleotides line up with TRBD2. The length of the CDR3 is 18 residues. CDR1 and CDR2 (germline): SGHAT, FQNNGV. Losses at the gene ends were 0 bases for V and 0 bases for J; bases not matched to a gene: 6. The CDR3 sequence is CASSLDSGGLGSYNEQFF. The DNA for the CDR3 is TGTGCCAGCAGCTTAGATAGCGGGGGTTTGGGCTCCTACAATGAGCAGTTCTTC.

The chain is built from TRBV30 and TRBJ1-2; 8 nucleotides line up with TRBD1. The CDR3 totals 14 residues. Germline V CDR1 and CDR2: GTSNPN, SVGIG (reference sequence). Trimming removed 1 base from V and 2 bases from J; junction bases left unmatched: 3. This CDR3 reads CAWSADRVNYGYTF. The CDR3 region has the DNA TGTGCCTGGAGTGCGGACAGGGTAAACTATGGCTACACCTTC.